This T cell receptor beta chain was captured by sequencing in a study of blood T cell repertoires in COVID-19. Study details: PBMCs, B-cell-depleted T cells, or T cells provided the cDNA or gDNA that made up the material.

In the authors' methods: For nucleated cells, counts were estimated from reference gene primer amplification. Using immunoSEQ multiplex PCR, the repertoire was profiled, and TCRdb retains in-frame clones only, with some absent. The DNA was the basis for D and trimming; V, J and clone size are from that table. The sample has roughly 90,000 clones, about 80% seen once. Germline trimming cut 3 bases from V and 0 bases from J; bases unmatched to any gene: 11. Germline CDR1 reads MGHRA; CDR2 reads YSYEKL. The CDR3 length is 18 residues. The source is a woman in her 70s with acute or convalescent COVID-19. V and J are TRBV4-1 and TRBJ2-3; 8 bases align to TRBD2. Sequencing was carried out using peripheral blood. The CDR3 DNA is TGCGCCAGCAGCCACTCTACCGGGACTAGTTCTAGCACAGATACGCAGTATTTT. As protein: CASSHSTGTSSSTDTQYF.